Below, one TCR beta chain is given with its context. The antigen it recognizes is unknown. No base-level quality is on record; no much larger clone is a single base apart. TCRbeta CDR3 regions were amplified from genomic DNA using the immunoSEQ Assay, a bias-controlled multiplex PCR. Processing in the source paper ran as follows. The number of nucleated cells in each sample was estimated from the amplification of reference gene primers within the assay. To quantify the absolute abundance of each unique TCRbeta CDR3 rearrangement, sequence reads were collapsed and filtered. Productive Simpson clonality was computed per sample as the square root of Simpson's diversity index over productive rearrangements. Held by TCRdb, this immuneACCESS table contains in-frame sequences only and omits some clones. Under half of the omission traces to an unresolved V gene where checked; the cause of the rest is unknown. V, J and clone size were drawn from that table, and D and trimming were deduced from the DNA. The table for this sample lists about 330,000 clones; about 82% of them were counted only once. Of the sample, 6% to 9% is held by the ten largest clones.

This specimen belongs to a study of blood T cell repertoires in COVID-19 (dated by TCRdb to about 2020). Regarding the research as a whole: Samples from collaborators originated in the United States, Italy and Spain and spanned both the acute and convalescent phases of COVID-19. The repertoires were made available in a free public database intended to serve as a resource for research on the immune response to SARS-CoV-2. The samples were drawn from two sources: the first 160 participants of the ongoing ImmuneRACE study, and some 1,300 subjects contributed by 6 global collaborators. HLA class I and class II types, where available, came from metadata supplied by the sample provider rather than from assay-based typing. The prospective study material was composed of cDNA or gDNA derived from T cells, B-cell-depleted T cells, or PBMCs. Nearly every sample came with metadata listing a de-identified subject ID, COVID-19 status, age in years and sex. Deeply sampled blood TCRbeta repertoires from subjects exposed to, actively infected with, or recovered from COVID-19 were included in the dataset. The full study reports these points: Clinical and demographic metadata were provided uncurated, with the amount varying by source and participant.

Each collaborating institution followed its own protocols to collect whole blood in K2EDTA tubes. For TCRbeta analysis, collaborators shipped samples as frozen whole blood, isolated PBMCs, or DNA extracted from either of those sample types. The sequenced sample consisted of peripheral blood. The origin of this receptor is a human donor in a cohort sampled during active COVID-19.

The DNA sequence reads TGTGCCTGGAGTACGGGACTAGCGGGGCAAGAGACCCAGTACTTC. Its protein reads: CAWSTGLAGQETQYF. Rearrangement joined TRBV30 to TRBJ2-5, with 13 junctional bases fitting TRBD2. Based on the germline V gene (reference sequence), the CDR1 and CDR2 sequences are GTSNPN and SVGIG. From its cysteine to its phenylalanine, the CDR3 spans 15 amino acids. CDR3 DNA is the only sequence kept; it has 45 bases, read in frame from the first base. The junction shows trimming of 2 bases on V and 2 bases on J, and the gene matches do not reach 2 bases of it. The entire variable domain, with the stretches around the CDR3 drawn from the reference TRBV30 and TRBJ2-5 proteins, is SQTIHQWPATLVQPVGSPLSLECTVEGTSNPNLYWYRQAAGRGLQLLFYSVGIGQISSEVPQNLSASRPQDRQFILSSKKLLLSDSGFYLCAWSTGLAGQETQYFGPGTRLLVL.